Following are 5 T cell receptor beta chains from one sample sequenced in a study of cytomegalovirus exposure and HLA in healthy donors. Use of 60 Vbeta and 13 Jbeta primers characterized the PCR. Sequenced by immunoSEQ multiplex PCR; TCRdb stores in-frame clones only, minus some. Here the sample spans about 84,000 clones, 78% being singletons. Sequencing used PBMCs. All receptors derive from a male donor in good health and CMV-seropositive.

This clone was counted only a few times. V and J are TRBV14 and TRBJ2-1; D call uncertain. This CDR3 is built from 14 residues. V shed 4 bases and J shed 0 bases, with 7 bases lying between them. CDR1 SGHDN and CDR2 FVKESK come from the germline V gene. For the CDR3, the DNA is TGTGCCAGCAGCCGAGACCTCTCCTACAATGAGCAGTTCTTC. This gives the protein CASSRDLSYNEQFF. Supplemented by reference TRBV14 and TRBJ2-1, the full variable domain reads EAGVTQFPSHSVIEKGQTVTLRCDPISGHDNLYWYRRVMGKEIKFLLHFVKESKQDESGMPNNRFLAERTGGTYSTLKVQPAELEDSGVYFCASSRDLSYNEQFFGPGTRLTVL.

This clone was observed a few times. J is TRBJ2-3 and V is TRBV11-2; TRBD2 aligns across 8 bases. CDR3 length: 15 residues. Germline V gene lookup returns CDR1 SGHAT and CDR2 FQNNGV. The junction had 4 bases not matched to a gene; V was cut back by 5 bases and J by 0 bases. The CDR3 bases are TGTGCCAGCAGCCCACTAGCGGTTAGCACAGATACGCAGTATTTT. Translation gives CASSPLAVSTDTQYF.

The chain combines TRBV28 with TRBJ2-6; D possibly corresponds to TRBD1 (6 bases). This CDR3 is built from 15 residues. Per germline, CDR1 MDHEN and CDR2 SYDVKM. Trimming removed 6 bases at V and 4 bases at J, with 13 bases between. CDR3 coding DNA: TGTGCCAGCAGCATACAGGGTCTGGGGGCCAACGTCCTGACTTTC. This gives the protein CASSIQGLGANVLTF.

The chain combines TRBV11-2 with TRBJ1-1; unclear D gene. V shed 1 base and J shed 6 bases, with 3 bases lying between them. CDR1 is SGHAT, CDR2 FQNNGV, per germline. The CDR3 contains 11 residues. CDR3 sequence reads: CASSLGPEAFF. The CDR3 nucleotides read TGTGCCAGCAGCTTAGGGCCTGAAGCTTTCTTT.

This sequence joins TRBV18 and TRBJ2-3, with D possibly TRBD1 on 6 matching bases. V dropped 4 bases and J dropped 2 bases, with 10 bases sitting between them. The germline gives CDR1 KGHSH, CDR2 LQKENI. This CDR3 contains 14 residues. The CDR3 nucleotides read TGTGCCAGCTCACGGGACAAAGACACAGATACGCAGTATTTT. Translating it yields CASSRDKDTDTQYF.